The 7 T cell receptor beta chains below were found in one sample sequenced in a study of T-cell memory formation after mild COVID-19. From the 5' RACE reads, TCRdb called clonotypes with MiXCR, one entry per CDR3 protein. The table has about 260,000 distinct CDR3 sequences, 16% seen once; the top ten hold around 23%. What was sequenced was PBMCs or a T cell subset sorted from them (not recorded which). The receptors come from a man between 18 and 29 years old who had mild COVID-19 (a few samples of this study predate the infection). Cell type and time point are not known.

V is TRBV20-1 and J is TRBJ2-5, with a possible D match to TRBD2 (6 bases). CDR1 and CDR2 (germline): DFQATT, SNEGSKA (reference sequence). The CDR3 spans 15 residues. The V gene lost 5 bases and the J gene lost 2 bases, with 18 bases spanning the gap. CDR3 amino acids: CSAPRAGRRQETQYF. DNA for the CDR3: TGCAGTGCTCCCCGGGCGGGGCGGAGACAAGAGACCCAGTACTTC.

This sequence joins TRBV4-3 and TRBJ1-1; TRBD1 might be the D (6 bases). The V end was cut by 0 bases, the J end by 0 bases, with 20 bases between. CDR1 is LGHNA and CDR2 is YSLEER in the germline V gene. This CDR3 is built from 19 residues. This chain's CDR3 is CASSQDAPQGLSLNTEAFF. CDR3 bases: TGCGCCAGCAGCCAAGATGCCCCCCAGGGGCTCTCTTTGAACACTGAAGCTTTCTTT.

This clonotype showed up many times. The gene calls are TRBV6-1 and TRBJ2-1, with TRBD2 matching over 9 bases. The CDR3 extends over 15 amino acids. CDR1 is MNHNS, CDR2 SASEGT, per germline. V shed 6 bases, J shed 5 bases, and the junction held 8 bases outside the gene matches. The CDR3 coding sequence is TGTGCCAGCAGGACCCTTAGACTAGCGGACAATGAGCAGTTCTTC. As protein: CASRTLRLADNEQFF.

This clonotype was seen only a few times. CDR3 sequence reads: CSARGQEGTEAFF. Written as DNA, the CDR3 is TGCAGTGCTAGGGGGCAGGAAGGCACTGAAGCTTTCTTT. This chain joins TRBV20-1 and TRBJ1-1; D might be TRBD1 (5 bases). CDR1 and CDR2 from the germline V gene are DFQATT and SNEGSKA (reference sequence). The CDR3 is 13 amino acids. Trimming left V 3 bases short and J 4 bases short, with 12 bases between.

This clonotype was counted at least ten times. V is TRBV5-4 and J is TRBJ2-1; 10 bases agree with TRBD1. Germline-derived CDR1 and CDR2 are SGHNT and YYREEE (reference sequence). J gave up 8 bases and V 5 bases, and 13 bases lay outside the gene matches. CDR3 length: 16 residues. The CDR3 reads CASSSLSGTGVDEQFF. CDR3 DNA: TGTGCCAGCAGTTCCCTATCCGGGACAGGGGTGGATGAGCAGTTCTTC.

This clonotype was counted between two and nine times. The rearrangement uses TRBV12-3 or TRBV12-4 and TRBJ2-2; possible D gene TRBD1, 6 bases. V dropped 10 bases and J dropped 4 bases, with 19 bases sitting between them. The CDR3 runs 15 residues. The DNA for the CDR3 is TGTGCCACACAACTGAGGACAGCGAGCACCGGGGAGCTGTTTTTT. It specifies CATQLRTASTGELFF.

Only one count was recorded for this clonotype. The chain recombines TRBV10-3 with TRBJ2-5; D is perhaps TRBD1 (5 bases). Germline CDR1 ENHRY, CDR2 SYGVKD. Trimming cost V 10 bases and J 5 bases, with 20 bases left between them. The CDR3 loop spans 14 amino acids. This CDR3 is CATGWQDKGETQYF. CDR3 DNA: TGTGCCACGGGTTGGCAGGACAAAGGGGAGACCCAGTACTTC.